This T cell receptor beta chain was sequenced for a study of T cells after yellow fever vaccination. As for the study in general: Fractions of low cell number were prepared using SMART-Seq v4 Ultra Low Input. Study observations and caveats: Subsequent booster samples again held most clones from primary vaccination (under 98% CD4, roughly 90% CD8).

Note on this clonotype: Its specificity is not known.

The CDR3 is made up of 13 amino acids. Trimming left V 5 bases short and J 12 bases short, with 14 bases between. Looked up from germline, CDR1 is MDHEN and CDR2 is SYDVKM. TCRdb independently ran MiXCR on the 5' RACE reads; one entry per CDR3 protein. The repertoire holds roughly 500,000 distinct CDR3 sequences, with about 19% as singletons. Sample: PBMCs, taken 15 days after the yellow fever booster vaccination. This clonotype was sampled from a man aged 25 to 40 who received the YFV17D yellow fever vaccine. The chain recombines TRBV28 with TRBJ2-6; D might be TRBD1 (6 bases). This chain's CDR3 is CASSPGQVAVLTF. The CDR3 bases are TGTGCCAGCAGTCCGGGACAAGTGGCCGTCCTGACTTTC. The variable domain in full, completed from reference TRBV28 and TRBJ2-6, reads DVKVTQSSRYLVKRTGEKVFLECVQDMDHENMFWYRQDPGLGLRLIYFSYDVKMKEKGDIPEGYSVSREKKERFSLILESASTNQTSMYLCASSPGQVAVLTFGAGSRLTVL.